This T cell receptor beta chain was obtained from a study of cytomegalovirus exposure and HLA in healthy donors. This clone was found once. This CDR3 is built from 14 residues. CDR1 is SNHLY and CDR2 is FYNNEI in the germline V gene. The ends lost 5 bases at V and 1 base at J; junction bases unmatched: 3. PCR employed 60 Vbeta and 13 Jbeta primers. Sequencing used immunoSEQ multiplex PCR; TCRdb keeps in-frame clones, though not all of them. The table shows 100,000 to 150,000 clones, with just under 75% occurring only once. Specimen: PBMCs. This chain links TRBV2 with TRBJ1-1, with 8 nucleotides matching TRBD1. The sequence came from a man aged 55 to 70 in good health and CMV-seropositive. CDR3: CASSRQGTNTEAFF. The CDR3 DNA reads as TGTGCCAGCAGTAGACAGGGGACGAACACTGAAGCTTTCTTT.